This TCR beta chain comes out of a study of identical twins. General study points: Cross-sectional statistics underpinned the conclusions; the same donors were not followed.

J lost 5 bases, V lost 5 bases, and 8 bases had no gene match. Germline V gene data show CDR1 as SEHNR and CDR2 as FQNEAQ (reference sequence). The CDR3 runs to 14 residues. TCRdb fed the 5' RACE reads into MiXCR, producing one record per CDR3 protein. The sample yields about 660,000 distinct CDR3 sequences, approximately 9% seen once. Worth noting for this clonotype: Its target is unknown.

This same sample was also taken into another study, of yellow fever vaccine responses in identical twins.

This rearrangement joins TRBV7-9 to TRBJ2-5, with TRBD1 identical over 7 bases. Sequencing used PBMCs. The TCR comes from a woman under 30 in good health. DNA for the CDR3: TGTGCCAGCAGCCTTAACAGGGGTGGGGAGACCCAGTACTTC. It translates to CASSLNRGGETQYF.